This paragraph reports one T cell receptor beta chain. Its antigen is currently unknown. The data belong to a study of shared clonotypes between healthy human individuals. The germline CDR1 and CDR2 sequences are SGHRS and YFSETQ. V lost 7 bases and J lost 2; bases outside the gene matches: 9. The CDR3 covers 15 residues. Healthy HIV-negative adults with no recent acute infections or vaccinations were recruited as donors. Overall study findings and caveats: Of the naive CD4 clonotypes, roughly 5.2% were shared across several donors.

Sequencing was performed with immunoSEQ multiplex PCR; in TCRdb, only in-frame clones are kept and a portion is missing. The table records 2,500,000 or so clones, 85% to 95% of them present only once. The chain employs TRBV5-1 and TRBJ2-1; 7 bases agree with TRBD2. The sequencing sample was made of naive CD4+ T cells sorted from blood. The subset was: CD45RA+ positively selected. The origin of this receptor is a man between 18 and 29 years old in good health. The CDR3 is CASGSSGSTYNEQFF. The CDR3 DNA is TGCGCCAGCGGTTCTAGCGGCTCGACCTACAATGAGCAGTTCTTC.